Listed below are T cell receptor beta chains from one sample, sequenced in a study of cytomegalovirus exposure and HLA in healthy donors. Clones were sequenced by immunoSEQ multiplex PCR, and TCRdb holds only the in-frame ones, with some missing. Of about 160,000 clones in the sample, around 80% were seen once. Material for sequencing was PBMCs. The receptors were gathered from a man aged 30 to 45 in good health and CMV-seronegative. The CDR3 runs from the conserved cysteine through the conserved F or W. A D gene is named only where the DNA matches it firmly. Not all rows give a size; the values are once, few, many and, for expanded clones, a class.

cdr3_aa: CATSRDSAGPRTQYF
cdr3_nt: TGTGCCACCAGCAGAGATTCAGCAGGCCCCAGAACCCAGTACTTC
cdr3_length: 15
clone_size: .
v_call: TRBV15
j_call: TRBJ2-5
d_call: .

cdr3_aa: CASSAGTGSSYNEQFF
cdr3_nt: TGTGCCAGCAGTGCAGGGACAGGTAGTTCTTACAATGAGCAGTTCTTC
cdr3_length: 16
clone_size: .
v_call: TRBV25-1
j_call: TRBJ2-1
d_call: TRBD1

cdr3_aa: CASSLELTDGYTF
cdr3_nt: TGTGCCAGCAGCTTAGAACTGACAGATGGCTACACCTTC
cdr3_length: 13
clone_size: .
v_call: TRBV7-2
j_call: TRBJ1-2
d_call: .

cdr3_aa: CASSLEVAGNTIYF
cdr3_nt: TGTGCCAGCAGCTTAGAAGTAGCTGGAAACACCATATATTTT
cdr3_length: 14
clone_size: .
v_call: TRBV11-2
j_call: TRBJ1-3
d_call: .

cdr3_aa: CSVELASGSYEQYF
cdr3_nt: TGCAGCGTTGAACTGGCTAGCGGGTCCTACGAGCAGTACTTC
cdr3_length: 14
clone_size: .
v_call: TRBV29-1
j_call: TRBJ2-7
d_call: TRBD2

cdr3_aa: CASSLVFDEQFF
cdr3_nt: TGTGCCAGCAGCTTAGTATTTGATGAGCAGTTCTTC
cdr3_length: 12
clone_size: .
v_call: TRBV7-9
j_call: TRBJ2-1
d_call: .

cdr3_aa: CASSGRGPGNTIYF
cdr3_nt: TGTGCCAGCAGCGGCAGGGGGCCTGGAAACACCATATATTTT
cdr3_length: 14
clone_size: once
v_call: TRBV5-6
j_call: TRBJ1-3
d_call: TRBD1

cdr3_aa: CASILGGAVEKLFF
cdr3_nt: TGTGCCAGCATCCTCGGAGGAGCCGTCGAAAAACTGTTTTTT
cdr3_length: 14
clone_size: .
v_call: TRBV2
j_call: TRBJ1-4
d_call: .

cdr3_aa: CASSSSGRLAYGYTF
cdr3_nt: TGTGCCAGCAGTTCTTCTGGCCGCTTGGCCTATGGCTACACCTTC
cdr3_length: 15
clone_size: .
v_call: TRBV27
j_call: TRBJ1-2
d_call: .

cdr3_aa: CASSSNDWTGYTF
cdr3_nt: TGTGCCAGCTCATCCAACGACTGGACAGGGTACACCTTC
cdr3_length: 13
clone_size: .
v_call: TRBV18
j_call: TRBJ1-2
d_call: TRBD1